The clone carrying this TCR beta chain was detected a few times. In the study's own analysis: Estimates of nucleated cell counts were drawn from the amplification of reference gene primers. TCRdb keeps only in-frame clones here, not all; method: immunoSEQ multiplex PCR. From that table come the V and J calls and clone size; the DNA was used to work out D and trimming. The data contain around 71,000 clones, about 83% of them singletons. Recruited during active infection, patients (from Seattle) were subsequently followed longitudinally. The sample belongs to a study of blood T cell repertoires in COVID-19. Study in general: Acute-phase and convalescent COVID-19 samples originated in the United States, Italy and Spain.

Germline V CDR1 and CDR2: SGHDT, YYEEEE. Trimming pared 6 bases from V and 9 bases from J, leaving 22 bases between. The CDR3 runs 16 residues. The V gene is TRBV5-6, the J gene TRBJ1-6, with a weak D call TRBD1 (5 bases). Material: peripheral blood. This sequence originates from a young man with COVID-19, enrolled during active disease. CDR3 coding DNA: TGTGCCAGCACGCCCGCCGGTGGGGGGATTGGTTCACCCCTCCACTTT. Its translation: CASTPAGGGIGSPLHF. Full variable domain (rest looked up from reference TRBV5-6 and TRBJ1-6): DAGVTQSPTHLIKTRGQQVTLRCSPKSGHDTVSWYQQALGQGPQFIFQYYEEEERQRGNFPDRFSGHQFPNYSSELNVNALLLGDSALYLCASTPAGGGIGSPLHFGNGTRLTVT.